Here is one TCR beta chain with its context. This clonotype was detected many times. There is no known antigen for this receptor. There are no base qualities to consult, and no much larger clone falls within one base. This sample was taken from a study of T cells in Graves' hyperthyroidism and ophthalmopathy (dated by TCRdb to about 2019). About the study as a whole: Peripheral blood was sampled at the time of initial diagnosis, prior to any treatment. To identify distinguishing TCR V-J signatures, a discovery cohort of some 100 patients was used, comprising 40 to 45 with Graves' ophthalmopathy and roughly 60 with stable Graves' hyperthyroidism. Prospective prediction of ophthalmopathy was tested in an independent validation cohort consisting of under 20 hyperthyroidism patients and around 16 patients who later progressed to ophthalmopathy. The 100 or so discovery patients were randomly divided into training and test sets at a 7:3 ratio. In about 6 Graves' hyperthyroidism patients, the study also compared T-cell repertoires from thyroid tissue with T-cell repertoires from blood. After sampling, hyperthyroidism patients received methimazole starting at 30 mg daily, and ophthalmopathy patients received high-dose intravenous methylprednisolone. The paper describes TCR Vbeta CDR3 sequencing of roughly 130 peripheral blood samples, made up of roughly 45 ophthalmopathy patients, roughly 80 hyperthyroidism patients and 17 progressor patients. The research as a whole found: Most expanded thyroid clonotypes (frequency above 0.001) were also detected in blood, suggesting blood repertoires may reflect thyroid immune responses. In validation, the model predicted progression to ophthalmopathy with over 60% sensitivity and roughly 72% specificity, a median of approximately 6.5 months before onset. A model built on a 13 V-J signature distinguished ophthalmopathy from stable hyperthyroidism, reaching about 88% sensitivity and 81.08% specificity in cross-validation and 80%/75% in testing. No statistical method was used to set the sample size in advance, and investigators knew the group allocation.

Sequences SNHLY (CDR1) and FYNNEI (CDR2) are obtained from the germline V gene. Relative to germline, V is 8 bases shorter and J is 2 bases shorter, with 18 bases between their ends. The CDR3 starts with the cysteine, ends with the phenylalanine, and has 15 residues. The CDR3 DNA has 45 bases and is translated from base 1. Amplification of TCR beta CDR3 regions was carried out from RNA transcripts. The first round of RT-PCR for the TCR CDR3 was performed with the HTBI primer set and the Qiagen OneStep RT-PCR kit. Libraries were constructed in a second round of multiplex PCR, after which size selection and purification were carried out. Libraries were sequenced paired-end with 100 bp reads on an Illumina HiSeq2000. In the authors' own workflow: Raw data were processed with SOAPnuke, discarding reads with adapters, uncalled bases, mean Phred below 15, or no exact constant-primer or identifier match. COPE v1.2.5 was used to merge the high-quality paired reads, and each unique nucleotide sequence was defined as a clonotype. Clonotypes were aligned to IMGT TRBV, TRBD and TRBJ reference segments using MiTCR v1.1. The analysis included only V-J combinations with a frequency above 0.0001, which together covered around 99% of the repertoires. The TCS score was defined as F50 (clonal expansion) divided by E x V (chaos), with BLOSUM62-based TCRdist calculated between CDR3 peptides within each V-J. Welch's t-statistics and random forest reduced fewer than 600 V-J features to roughly 13, which were used in a naive Bayes classifier (R e1071). The public reads were reprocessed in TCRdb via fastp at Q25 and MiXCR, keeping in-frame beta chains. Identical CDR3 protein sequences are pooled into one entry, listed with their most common genes and DNA. Clone size and V and J calls follow TCRdb, not the original study. This sample is represented by 300,000 or so distinct CDR3 sequences; 16% of them were singletons. The ten largest clones represent around 34% of the sample.

A patient counted as having stable Graves' hyperthyroidism if no progression to ophthalmopathy occurred over 18 months of follow-up. Hyperthyroidism patients were newly diagnosed, with disease duration under 2 months, and aged 18 to 65 years. The study excluded patients with uncontrolled infections, other autoimmune diseases, pregnancy or lactation. Diagnoses were based on clinical symptoms, serum thyroxine and TRAb, thyroid ultrasound and orbital computed tomography. PBMCs were separated from approximately 9.9 ml of fresh peripheral blood using Ficoll-Paque density gradient centrifugation. Total RNA was extracted with Trizol reagent, and quality was checked on an Agilent 2100 Bioanalyzer.

The source of this sequence is a man aged 25 to 40 with Graves' hyperthyroidism. The receptor chain draws on TRBV2 and TRBJ1-2; TRBD1 is possibly the D segment (6 matching bases). The sequenced sample was blood. The CDR3 has the sequence CASRGGQGINYGYTF. The nucleotides read TGTGCCAGCCGAGGGGGTCAGGGGATAAACTATGGCTACACCTTC.